This T cell receptor beta chain is drawn from a study of vaccination effects on CD4 cells after COVID-19. CD4+ T cell isolation took place after less than 13 days of culture. The CDR3 consists of 15 residues. Looked up from germline, CDR1 is SEHNR and CDR2 is FQNEAQ (reference sequence). Trimming left V 5 bases short and J 3 bases short, with 16 bases between. TCRdb's table, derived via immunoSEQ multiplex PCR, lists solely in-frame clones and lacks some. The sample holds under 40,000 clones, 65% to 70% seen once. This clone has a handful of counts. Its antigen is not known. This chain connects TRBV7-9 to TRBJ1-1; no firm D call. This specimen was CD4+ T cells from PBMCs cultured without peptide, taken before COVID-19 vaccination. The TCR comes from a human donor who received a COVID-19 vaccine. DNA for the CDR3: TGTGCCAGCAGCCCGAGGACCCTTGGCTACACTGAAGCTTTCTTT. This codes for CASSPRTLGYTEAFF.